What follows are 20 T cell receptor beta chains derived from one specimen sequenced in a study of blood T cell repertoires in COVID-19 (dated by TCRdb to 2019 to 2021). Library preparation was by the immunoSEQ multiplex PCR assay. TCRdb holds this immuneACCESS table with in-frame rearrangements only. Some clones are missing; in checked studies, unresolved V genes explain under half, and the rest has no known cause. The sample data list under 200,000 clones, and approximately 81% of these were observed just once. The ten largest account for 13% to 15% of the sample. Input material: peripheral blood. The source is a woman in her 70s with COVID-19, enrolled during active disease.

The V call is TRBV3-1 (or the pseudogene TRBV3-2), the J call TRBJ2-5, with 7 positions matching TRBD2. CDR1 and CDR2 from the germline V gene are LGHDT and YNNKEL (reference sequence). The CDR3 is 12 residues long. The CDR3 nucleotides are TGTGATATGGGGGGGAGACAAGAGACCCAGTACTTC. It codes for CDMGGRQETQYF.

V is TRBV28 and J is TRBJ2-2, with TRBD1 as a possible D gene (6 bases). Germline CDR1 MDHEN, CDR2 SYDVKM. The CDR3 is 15 residues long. With 7 bases removed from V and 2 bases from J, the gap between germline ends came to 14 bases. Written as DNA, the CDR3 is TGTGCCAGCACCCAAGGGGGACAAAACACCGGGGAGCTGTTTTTT. Its translation is CASTQGGQNTGELFF.

This chain joins TRBV19 and TRBJ2-7, with 9 positions matching TRBD1. Germline V lookup: CDR1 LNHDA, CDR2 SQIVND (reference sequence). After removal of 3 bases from V and 5 bases from J, the junction contained 8 bases not matched to a gene. This CDR3 contains 15 residues. Written as DNA, the CDR3 is TGTGCCAGTAGTATCTATGGGACAGGGCAAGACGAGCAGTACTTC. Translating gives CASSIYGTGQDEQYF.

This chain connects TRBV11-3 to TRBJ2-6; D is unclear. The germline V gene has CDR1 SGHNT and CDR2 YENEEA. The length of the CDR3 is 15 residues. V was pared by 3 bases and J by 0 bases, with 6 bases between. CDR3 DNA sequence: TGTGCCAGCAGCTTGTCAGGCTCTGGGGCCAACGTCCTGACTTTC. Its translation: CASSLSGSGANVLTF.

The chain combines TRBV11-2 with TRBJ2-1, with TRBD2 identical over 7 bases. The CDR3 runs to 15 residues. After removal of 4 bases from V and 4 bases from J, the junction contained 7 bases not matched to a gene. CDR1 is SGHAT and CDR2 is FQNNGV in the germline V gene. CDR3 DNA: TGTGCCAGCAGCTCCAGCGGGGTAGTTTACAATGAGCAGTTCTTC. It yields the protein CASSSSGVVYNEQFF.

The chain combines TRBV20-1 with TRBJ1-3; no firm D call. Trimming removed 7 bases at V and 7 bases at J, with 11 bases between. Germline V gives CDR1 DFQATT, CDR2 SNEGSKA (reference sequence). This CDR3 region has 11 residues. The CDR3 reads CSGLIRNTIYF. DNA for the CDR3: TGCAGTGGACTAATAAGGAACACCATATATTTT.

The V and J genes are TRBV10-1 and TRBJ1-2, with 8 bases fitting TRBD1. Germline CDR1 WNHNN, CDR2 SYGVQD (reference sequence). V shed 0 bases, J shed 6 bases, and the junction held 6 bases outside the gene matches. This CDR3 comprises 15 residues. Written as DNA, the CDR3 is TGCGCCAGCAGTGAGTCCCGGGACAGGAAGCATGGCTACACCTTC. It translates to CASSESRDRKHGYTF.

The chain couples TRBV7-2 to TRBJ2-5; 8 nucleotides line up with TRBD2. Germline V CDR1 and CDR2: SGHTA, FQGNSA. There are 17 residues in the CDR3. The V and J ends lost 1 base and 1 base, in that order; junction bases with no gene match: 8. The CDR3 protein is CASSLGSRGGSQETQYF. The DNA of the CDR3 is TGTGCCAGCAGCTTAGGTTCTCGGGGGGGATCCCAAGAGACCCAGTACTTC.

V gene TRBV28 combines with J gene TRBJ1-1; a possible D gene is TRBD1 (5 bases). CDR3 size: 15 residues. In germline, CDR1 is MDHEN, CDR2 SYDVKM. Trimming cost V 4 bases and J 5 bases, with 17 bases left between them. The CDR3 is CASSSPGGVETEAFF. The CDR3 nucleotides read TGTGCCAGCAGTTCCCCGGGGGGGGTGGAGACTGAAGCTTTCTTT. Full variable domain (missing parts from reference TRBV28 and TRBJ1-1): DVKVTQSSRYLVKRTGEKVFLECVQDMDHENMFWYRQDPGLGLRLIYFSYDVKMKEKGDIPEGYSVSREKKERFSLILESASTNQTSMYLCASSSPGGVETEAFFGQGTRLTVV.

V and J are TRBV27 and TRBJ2-7; TRBD2 agrees at 7 bases. The length of the CDR3 is 16 residues. Germline V CDR1 and CDR2: MNHEY, SMNVEV (reference sequence). Unmatched junction bases numbered 7, after V lost 2 bases and J lost 0 bases. The CDR3 loop reads CASSLVGGSISYEQYF. CDR3 nucleotide sequence: TGTGCCAGCAGTTTAGTAGGCGGGAGTATCTCCTACGAGCAGTACTTC.

The chain couples TRBV5-1 to TRBJ2-1, with D possibly being TRBD1 or TRBD2 (6 bases each). Germline V gene data show CDR1 as SGHRS and CDR2 as YFSETQ. Trimming pared 5 bases from V and 3 bases from J, leaving 12 bases between. This CDR3 spans 14 amino acids. This CDR3 is CASSLRDNYNEQFF. The CDR3 DNA sequence: TGCGCCAGCAGTTTGCGGGACAACTACAATGAGCAGTTCTTC.

The rearrangement links TRBV11-2 to TRBJ2-5; 7 bases match TRBD2. The CDR3 sequence is 16 residues long. Trimming at V came to 5 bases and at J to 5 bases, leaving 14 bases not matched to a gene. The germline CDR1 and CDR2 sequences are SGHAT and FQNNGV. Here the CDR3 reads CASSHWEGRPWETQYF. The CDR3, as DNA: TGTGCCAGCAGCCATTGGGAGGGCCGACCTTGGGAGACCCAGTACTTC. Based on the CDR3 plus reference TRBV11-2 and TRBJ2-5, the full variable domain is EAGVAQSPRYKIIEKRQSVAFWCNPISGHATLYWYQQILGQGPKLLIQFQNNGVVDDSQLPKDRFSAERLKGVDSTLKIQPAKLEDSAVYLCASSHWEGRPWETQYFGPGTRLLVL.

The chain employs TRBV6-5 and TRBJ1-4; 8 bases fit TRBD1. This CDR3 is 15 amino acids long. CDR1 and CDR2 (germline): MNHEY, SVGAGI. V shed 8 bases, J shed 6 bases, and the junction held 11 bases outside the gene matches. The CDR3, as DNA: TGTGCCAGCTGCCCAGGGGGCGCGTGGGATGAAAAACTGTTTTTT. Translated, it gives CASCPGGAWDEKLFF.

The chain employs TRBV28 and TRBJ2-7, with D possibly TRBD1 on 5 matching bases. The length of the CDR3 is 12 residues. Trimming took 5 bases from V and 5 from J, leaving 10 bases between them. The germline V gene has CDR1 MDHEN and CDR2 SYDVKM. In DNA, the CDR3 is TGTGCCAGCAGTCTAAGGGGAAACGAGCAGTACTTC. It yields the protein CASSLRGNEQYF.

The chain carries TRBV5-5 and TRBJ1-6; the D gene is possibly TRBD1 (6 bases). Germline values: CDR1 SGHKS, CDR2 YYEKEE (reference sequence). The CDR3 has 19 amino acids. V shed 0 bases and J shed 4 bases, with 20 bases lying between them. DNA of the CDR3: TGTGCCAGCAGCTTGGCCGGCGGCAGGGGAGCCATTTATAATTCACCCCTCCACTTT. This gives the protein CASSLAGGRGAIYNSPLHF.

The chain joins TRBV6-1 to TRBJ1-6, with TRBD1 identical over 7 bases. V dropped 0 bases and J dropped 8; count of bases not matched to a gene: 7. Germline V gives CDR1 MNHNS, CDR2 SASEGT. The CDR3 runs 16 residues. In DNA, the CDR3 is TGTGCCAGCAGTGAAGCGCCAGGGGGTCTCTATTCACCCCTCCACTTT. It codes for CASSEAPGGLYSPLHF.

V and J are TRBV5-6 and TRBJ1-3; no definite D call. CDR1 and CDR2 (germline): SGHDT, YYEEEE. V was pared by 2 bases and J by 0 bases, with 6 bases between. This CDR3 comprises 14 residues. This CDR3 is CASSLWSSGNTIYF. In DNA, the CDR3 is TGTGCCAGCAGCTTATGGAGCTCTGGAAACACCATATATTTT.

The chain carries TRBV6-5 and TRBJ1-1, with 8 bases fitting TRBD1. The length of the CDR3 is 15 residues. Germline V lookup: CDR1 MNHEY, CDR2 SVGAGI. V gave up 6 bases and J gave up 1 base; unmatched junction bases: 7. Here the CDR3 reads CASRPTGGRNTEAFF. In nucleotides, the CDR3 is TGTGCCAGCAGACCCACAGGGGGGAGGAACACTGAAGCTTTCTTT.

This rearrangement joins TRBV27 to TRBJ2-1; TRBD2 is a possible D gene (6 bases). This CDR3 is 15 amino acids long. With 5 bases removed from V and 0 bases from J, the gap between germline ends came to 11 bases. The germline gives CDR1 MNHEY, CDR2 SMNVEV (reference sequence). CDR3: CASSPPLASYNEQFF. CDR3 DNA sequence: TGTGCCAGCAGTCCTCCACTAGCCTCCTACAATGAGCAGTTCTTC.

This clone came up a few times. The chain carries TRBV9 and TRBJ1-1, with 8 bases aligning to TRBD1. The CDR3 length is 14 residues. Germline V gene data show CDR1 as SGDLS and CDR2 as YYNGEE. V shed 4 bases, J shed 7 bases, and the junction held 9 bases outside the gene matches. The CDR3 region has the DNA TGTGCCAGCAGCCTTACCGGACAGGGAGGTGAAGCTTTCTTT. Its translation: CASSLTGQGGEAFF.